These 31 T cell receptor beta chains share one sample of origin, sequenced in a study of blood T cell repertoires in COVID-19. Some clones are missing from TCRdb's copy, which holds only in-frame ones; the method was immunoSEQ multiplex PCR. This sample has hundreds of thousands of clones, with just over 85% found just once. The source material was peripheral blood. The receptors originated from a woman under 40 with active or convalescent COVID-19.

The gene calls are TRBV6-5 and TRBJ2-2; 9 nucleotides line up with TRBD2. With 8 bases clipped from V and 5 bases from J, the junction kept 6 bases outside the gene matches. Germline CDR1 and CDR2: MNHEY and SVGAGI. There are 14 residues in the CDR3. DNA of the CDR3: TGTGCCAGCTGGCTAGCGGGGAAGACCGGGGAGCTGTTTTTT. The encoded protein is CASWLAGKTGELFF.

This clone was seen at least ten times. The chain recombines TRBV19 with TRBJ1-1; 8 nucleotides line up with TRBD1. The germline CDR1 and CDR2 sequences are LNHDA and SQIVND (reference sequence). The length of the CDR3 is 13 residues. Losses at the gene ends were 3 bases for V and 8 bases for J; bases not matched to a gene: 5. CDR3 protein: CASSIPDRGEAFF. The CDR3 nucleotides are TGTGCCAGTAGTATCCCCGACAGGGGAGAAGCTTTCTTT. Full variable domain (remainder filled in from reference TRBV19 and TRBJ1-1): DGGITQSPKYLFRKEGQNVTLSCEQNLNHDAMYWYRQDPGQGLRLIYYSQIVNDFQKGDIAEGYSVSREKKESFPLTVTSAQKNPTAFYLCASSIPDRGEAFFGQGTRLTVV.

This chain links TRBV6-1 with TRBJ1-6; D gene ambiguous. This CDR3 has 15 residues. Germline V gene data show CDR1 as MNHNS and CDR2 as SASEGT. V was shortened by 1 base and J by 7 bases, with 11 bases between the two germline ends. CDR3 DNA: TGTGCCAGCAGTGAAGGCGGAGGGCTCAATTCACCCCTCCACTTT. Amino acid sequence: CASSEGGGLNSPLHF.

Written as DNA, the CDR3 is TGTGCCAGCAGCAGAGCGGAAGACTTTTACAATGAGCAGTTCTTC. Translating gives CASSRAEDFYNEQFF. V usage is TRBV5-5 and J usage is TRBJ2-1, with D possibly matching TRBD2 (5 bases). Germline-derived CDR1 and CDR2 are SGHKS and YYEKEE (reference sequence). The CDR3 consists of 15 residues. Trimming stripped 4 bases from V and 4 bases from J, with 15 bases between.

The V call is TRBV6-2 or TRBV6-3, the J call TRBJ1-1, with no clear D. In germline, CDR1 is MNHEY, CDR2 SVGEGT. The CDR3 is 13 amino acids. V shed 6 bases and J shed 2 bases, with 10 bases lying between them. CDR3 sequence reads: CASSQTLNTEAFF. The CDR3 nucleotides are TGTGCCAGCAGCCAGACTCTAAACACTGAAGCTTTCTTT.

This clone showed up just once. The chain carries TRBV4-1 and TRBJ2-1, with D tentatively TRBD1 (6 bases). The V gene's germline CDR1 is MGHRA and CDR2 YSYEKL. Trimming left V 0 bases short and J 7 bases short, with 19 bases between. The CDR3 has 17 amino acids. The CDR3 sequence: CASSQDPTGLGLNEQFF. In DNA, the CDR3 is TGCGCCAGCAGCCAAGACCCCACAGGGCTAGGGTTGAATGAGCAGTTCTTC.

The V call is TRBV4-1, the J call TRBJ2-5, with 8 bases that match TRBD2. Germline lookup yields CDR1 MGHRA and CDR2 YSYEKL. The CDR3 runs 18 residues. J was trimmed by 3 bases and V by 0 bases; bases with no gene match: 12. CDR3 sequence (DNA): TGCGCCAGCAGCCAAGAATGGGGCGGGGGGTCCTTAAAAGAGACCCAGTACTTC. It specifies CASSQEWGGGSLKETQYF.

V is TRBV27 and J is TRBJ2-1, with TRBD2 matching over 7 bases. The CDR3 length is 16 residues. The V and J ends lost 7 bases and 4 bases, in that order; junction bases with no gene match: 13. The V gene's germline CDR1 is MNHEY and CDR2 SMNVEV (reference sequence). The DNA of the CDR3 is TGTGCCAGCACCAGCGGGGCTAGCGGTGGTTACAATGAGCAGTTCTTC. It encodes CASTSGASGGYNEQFF.

The chain couples TRBV7-9 to TRBJ1-1, with 9 nucleotides matching TRBD1. V trimming: 3 bases; J trimming: 14 bases; junction bases outside the gene matches: 7. The CDR3 is 12 residues long. Germline V lookup: CDR1 SEHNR, CDR2 FQNEAQ (reference sequence). CDR3 in DNA: TGTGCCAGCAGCTTCGGGGACAGGGCCGGATTCTTT. This codes for CASSFGDRAGFF.

On this clone: The same CDR3 arises from other DNA sequences in this sample as well. This chain uses TRBV29-1 with TRBJ2-5, with 10 bases lining up with TRBD1. With 6 bases clipped from V and 5 bases from J, the junction kept 6 bases outside the gene matches. CDR1 is SQVTM and CDR2 is ANQGSEA in the germline V gene. The CDR3 length is 13 residues. The CDR3 here is CSVRQGAGETQYF. For the CDR3, the DNA is TGCAGCGTAAGACAGGGGGCCGGTGAGACCCAGTACTTC.

V is TRBV6-5 and J is TRBJ1-1, with TRBD1 as a possible D gene (5 bases). This CDR3 comprises 14 residues. Trimming took 7 bases from V and 2 from J, leaving 14 bases between them. Germline V gene lookup returns CDR1 MNHEY and CDR2 SVGAGI. This CDR3 reads CASTDSTKNTEAFF. The CDR3 region has the DNA TGTGCCAGCACCGACAGCACGAAAAACACTGAAGCTTTCTTT.

This clone was detected only once. The chain employs TRBV7-9 and TRBJ2-4; 9 bases are shared with TRBD2. Germline V lookup: CDR1 SEHNR, CDR2 FQNEAQ (reference sequence). The CDR3 contains 15 residues. The junction had 8 bases not matched to a gene; V was cut back by 3 bases and J by 8 bases. The CDR3 bases are TGTGCCAGCAGCTTCTCCGGGACTAGCATGGACATTCAGTACTTC. Its protein is CASSFSGTSMDIQYF.

The chain is built from TRBV19 and TRBJ1-1, with D hard to call. The CDR3 is 13 residues long. CDR1 is LNHDA, CDR2 SQIVND, per germline (reference sequence). The V end was cut by 3 bases, the J end by 4 bases, with 9 bases between. In nucleotides, the CDR3 is TGTGCCAGTAGTATCCCAGGCCGCACTGAAGCTTTCTTT. Protein product: CASSIPGRTEAFF.

This chain uses TRBV11-2 with TRBJ2-7; 7 positions match TRBD2. There are 14 residues in the CDR3. Germline V lookup: CDR1 SGHAT, CDR2 FQNNGV. V shed 5 bases and J 2 bases; nucleotides not matched to a gene: 6. The CDR3 reads CASSGRVGAYEQYF. The CDR3, as DNA: TGTGCCAGCAGCGGGAGGGTAGGGGCCTACGAGCAGTACTTC.

The chain combines TRBV19 with TRBJ2-1; the D gene is possibly TRBD2 (6 bases). Germline values: CDR1 LNHDA, CDR2 SQIVND (reference sequence). CDR3 size: 16 residues. Trimming took 8 bases from V and 5 from J, leaving 22 bases between them. For the CDR3, the DNA is TGTGCCAGTTCGCCGGTTCCCAGCGGGTATGACAATGAGCAGTTCTTC. As protein: CASSPVPSGYDNEQFF.

This clone was found once. This rearrangement joins TRBV5-4 to TRBJ2-5; TRBD1 aligns across 9 bases. Germline CDR1 is SGHNT and CDR2 is YYREEE (reference sequence). Trimming removed 4 bases from V and 5 bases from J; junction bases left unmatched: 3. CDR3 length equals 13 residues. CDR3 in DNA: TGTGCCAGCAGCCGCGGGACAGGGGAGACCCAGTACTTC. It codes for CASSRGTGETQYF.

V gene TRBV27 combines with J gene TRBJ1-1; the D is unclear. V gave up 4 bases and J gave up 5 bases, with 17 bases separating them. This CDR3 has 15 amino acids. The germline gives CDR1 MNHEY, CDR2 SMNVEV (reference sequence). As DNA, the CDR3 is TGTGCCAGCAGTTCTTCATTCGGGTTTTTAACTGAAGCTTTCTTT. It codes for CASSSSFGFLTEAFF.

Regarding this clone: This CDR3 is also generated by other DNA sequences in the sample. The chain is built from TRBV2 and TRBJ1-1; D remains ambiguous. From germline, CDR1 is SNHLY and CDR2 FYNNEI. V was clipped by 4 bases and J by 0 bases, with 6 bases between them. The CDR3 is 13 residues long. In DNA, the CDR3 is TGTGCCAGCAGTGGCCAGATGAACACTGAAGCTTTCTTT. Translated, it gives CASSGQMNTEAFF.

The V call is TRBV7-9, the J call TRBJ2-7; 10 bases agree with TRBD1. V lost 0 bases and J lost 6; bases outside the gene matches: 5. Germline V gene lookup returns CDR1 SEHNR and CDR2 FQNEAQ (reference sequence). The CDR3 spans 15 residues. The CDR3 loop reads CASSLAGTGDFEQYF. The CDR3 DNA is TGTGCCAGCAGCTTAGCCGGGACAGGGGACTTCGAGCAGTACTTC.

This rearrangement joins TRBV7-2 to TRBJ1-1, with D perhaps matching TRBD1 (6 bases). The CDR3 has 13 residues. V lost 5 bases, J lost 1 base, and 8 bases lay in between. CDR1 is SGHTA, CDR2 FQGNSA, per germline. The CDR3 nucleotides read TGTGCCAGCAGCCCGGGACAGAACACTGAAGCTTTCTTT. It codes for CASSPGQNTEAFF.

This rearrangement joins TRBV3-1 (or the pseudogene TRBV3-2) to TRBJ2-7; weak D call: TRBD2 (5 bases). The CDR3 has 12 residues. V lost 3 bases, J lost 6 bases, and 9 bases lay in between. Germline V gene sequence: CDR1 LGHDT, CDR2 YNNKEL (reference sequence). CDR3 loop: CASSQGEGEQYF. CDR3 nucleotides: TGTGCCAGCAGCCAGGGAGAGGGCGAGCAGTACTTC.

V is TRBV6-6 and J is TRBJ1-1; D possibly corresponds to TRBD1 (5 bases). CDR1 MNHNY and CDR2 SVGAGI come from the germline V gene (reference sequence). Trimming stripped 8 bases from V and 4 bases from J, with 17 bases between. CDR3 length: 14 amino acids. Here the CDR3 reads CASGGTTGGTEAFF. The CDR3 nucleotides read TGTGCCAGCGGAGGGACCACGGGCGGCACTGAAGCTTTCTTT.

The chain has TRBV19 and TRBJ2-4; TRBD1 agrees at 11 bases. The CDR3 has 14 amino acids. V lost 5 bases to trimming and J lost 4 bases; unmatched junction nucleotides: 1. Germline V gene data show CDR1 as LNHDA and CDR2 as SQIVND (reference sequence). CDR3 sequence: CASSGDRGKNIQYF. CDR3 nucleotide sequence: TGTGCCAGTAGTGGGGACAGGGGGAAAAACATTCAGTACTTC.

This chain uses TRBV6-5 with TRBJ1-1; possibly TRBD1 for D (5 bases). V lost 5 bases to trimming and J lost 9 bases, with 10 bases between them. Germline CDR1 reads MNHEY; CDR2 reads SVGAGI. CDR3 length: 11 residues. CDR3 amino acids: CASSRPGQAFF. For the CDR3, the DNA is TGTGCCAGCAGTAGGCCAGGGCAAGCTTTCTTT.

The sample holds one count of this clone. J is TRBJ1-5 and V is TRBV10-1; the match to TRBD1 covers 9 bases. The V segment lost 7 bases and the J segment 11 bases; nucleotides outside the gene matches: 9. The CDR3 extends over 13 amino acids. Germline values: CDR1 WNHNN, CDR2 SYGVQD (reference sequence). The CDR3 DNA sequence: TGCGCCAGCATCCGGGACAGGGACAGGACCCAGCATTTT. Protein sequence: CASIRDRDRTQHF.

The chain carries TRBV6-1 and TRBJ2-1, with D possibly matching TRBD1 (6 bases). Germline V gene lookup returns CDR1 MNHNS and CDR2 SASEGT. V was cut by 2 bases and J by 8 bases, with 19 bases left in between. CDR3 size: 16 residues. In DNA form, the CDR3 reads TGTGCCAGCAGTGAACTTCCTGGACAGACTTCCCATGAGCAGTTCTTC. Translated, it gives CASSELPGQTSHEQFF.

The chain combines TRBV5-4 with TRBJ1-2, with TRBD1 matching over 7 bases. The ends lost 5 bases at V and 3 bases at J; junction bases unmatched: 10. The length of the CDR3 is 15 residues. The germline CDR1 and CDR2 sequences are SGHNT and YYREEE (reference sequence). The CDR3 protein is CASSGTAVMDYGYTF. The DNA of the CDR3 is TGTGCCAGCAGTGGGACAGCTGTGATGGACTATGGCTACACCTTC.

V and J are TRBV5-1 and TRBJ2-5; the match to TRBD2 covers 7 bases. Looked up from germline, CDR1 is SGHRS and CDR2 is YFSETQ. J lost 2 bases, V lost 3 bases, and 7 bases had no gene match. CDR3 length: 15 residues. The CDR3 DNA reads TGCGCCAGCAGCTCGGCTAGCGGAATTCAAGAGACCCAGTACTTC. Its protein is CASSSASGIQETQYF.

J is TRBJ1-2 and V is TRBV3-1 (or the pseudogene TRBV3-2), with D possibly matching TRBD1 (5 bases). The CDR3 length is 15 residues. Trimming removed 0 bases at V and 4 bases at J, with 12 bases between. Germline V gene lookup returns CDR1 LGHDT and CDR2 YNNKEL (reference sequence). This CDR3 reads CASSQDVGALYGYTF. CDR3 DNA sequence: TGTGCCAGCAGCCAAGATGTAGGGGCGCTCTATGGCTACACCTTC.

The chain is built from TRBV10-3 and TRBJ1-6; weak D call: TRBD1 (5 bases). Germline values: CDR1 ENHRY, CDR2 SYGVKD. The CDR3 covers 15 residues. Trimming cost V 0 bases and J 8 bases, with 11 bases left between them. The CDR3 DNA follows: TGTGCCATCAGTGAGTCTATGGGGCCAGATTCACCCCTCCACTTT. This encodes CAISESMGPDSPLHF.

The V gene is TRBV11-2, the J gene TRBJ2-3, with 10 bases lining up with TRBD1. Per the germline V gene, CDR1 is SGHAT and CDR2 is FQNNGV. The CDR3 is made up of 14 amino acids. V lost 4 bases, J lost 3 bases, and 1 base stayed unmatched. CDR3 DNA: TGTGCCAGCAGCTGGACAGGGGGGACAGATACGCAGTATTTT. Its protein is CASSWTGGTDTQYF.